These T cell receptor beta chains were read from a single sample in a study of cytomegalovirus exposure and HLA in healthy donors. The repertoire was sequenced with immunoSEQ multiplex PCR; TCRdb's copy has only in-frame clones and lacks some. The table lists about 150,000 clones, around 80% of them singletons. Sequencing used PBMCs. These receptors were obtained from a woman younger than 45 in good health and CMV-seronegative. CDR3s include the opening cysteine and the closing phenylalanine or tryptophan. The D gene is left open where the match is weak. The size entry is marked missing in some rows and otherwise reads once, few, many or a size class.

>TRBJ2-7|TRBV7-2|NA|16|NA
TGTGCCAGCAGCTTAGAGGGGGCGGGGGGCCCCTACGAGCAGTACTTC
CASSLEGAGGPYEQYF
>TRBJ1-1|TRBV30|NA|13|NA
TGTGCCTGGAGTACGGACTGGAACACTGAAGCTTTCTTT
CAWSTDWNTEAFF
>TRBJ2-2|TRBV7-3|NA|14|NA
TGTGCCAGCAGCTCACAGGGATCTACCGGGGAGCTGTTTTTT
CASSSQGSTGELFF
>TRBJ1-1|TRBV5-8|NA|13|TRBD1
TGTGCCAGCAGCCACGGGACAGGGACATCCGCTTTCTTT
CASSHGTGTSAFF
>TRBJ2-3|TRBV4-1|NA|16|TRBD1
TGCGCCAGCAGCCAAGAAGCGACAGGGGGCACAGATACGCAGTATTTT
CASSQEATGGTDTQYF
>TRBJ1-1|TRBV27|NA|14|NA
TGTGCCAGCTGGGTGAGGGTGGGTAACACTGAAGCTTTCTTT
CASWVRVGNTEAFF
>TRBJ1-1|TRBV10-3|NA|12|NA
TGTGCCACAAGCACTTTAGAAGCGGAAGCTTTCTTT
CATSTLEAEAFF
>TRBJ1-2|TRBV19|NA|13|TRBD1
TGTGCCAGCAGGACAGGGCTTAACTATGGCTACACCTTC
CASRTGLNYGYTF
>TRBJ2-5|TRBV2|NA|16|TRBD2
TGTGCCAGTTGGACTAGTCGGGATAGTTTATTAGAGACCCAGTACTTC
CASWTSRDSLLETQYF
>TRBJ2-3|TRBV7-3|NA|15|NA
TGTGCCAGCAGCATACAGGGCCCGAGGACAGATACGCAGTATTTT
CASSIQGPRTDTQYF
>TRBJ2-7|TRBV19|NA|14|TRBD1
TGTGCCAGTAGTTGTTCGGACAGGGGGTGTGAGCAGTACTTC
CASSCSDRGCEQYF
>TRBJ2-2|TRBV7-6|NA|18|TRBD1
TGTGCCAGCAGCTCGGGGGACAGGGGGCAGGCGAACACCGGGGAGCTGTTTTTT
CASSSGDRGQANTGELFF
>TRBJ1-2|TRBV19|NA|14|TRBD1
TGTGCCAGTCGACGGGACAGAGAGAACTATGGCTACACCTTC
CASRRDRENYGYTF
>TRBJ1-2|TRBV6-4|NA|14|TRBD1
TGTGCCAGCAGCCGGGACAGGGGGCTTTATGGCTACACCTTC
CASSRDRGLYGYTF
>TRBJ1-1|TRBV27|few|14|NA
TGTGCCAGCAGTTTTGGAGGGGCGAGGACTGAAGCTTTCTTT
CASSFGGARTEAFF
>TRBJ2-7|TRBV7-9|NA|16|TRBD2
TGTTCCAGCAGCCCCCATCCTAGCGGGAGGGCCTCCGAGCAGTACTTC
CSSSPHPSGRASEQYF
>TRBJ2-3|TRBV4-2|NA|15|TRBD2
TGTGCCAGCAGCCAACGAGCGGGAGTGACAGATACGCAGTATTTT
CASSQRAGVTDTQYF
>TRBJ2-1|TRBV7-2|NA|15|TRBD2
TGTGCCAGCAGAAAGGGGACTAGCGGTGCAGGAGAGCAGTTCTTC
CASRKGTSGAGEQFF
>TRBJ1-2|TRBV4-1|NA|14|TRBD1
TGCGCCAGCAGCCCGGGACAGGGCAACTATGGCTACACCTTC
CASSPGQGNYGYTF
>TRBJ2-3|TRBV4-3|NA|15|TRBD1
TGCGCCAGCAGCCAAGTGGGACAGGGATCGGATACGCAGTATTTT
CASSQVGQGSDTQYF
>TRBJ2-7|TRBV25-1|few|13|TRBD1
TGTGCCAGCAGCCGGACAGGGGGCCACGAGCAGTACTTC
CASSRTGGHEQYF
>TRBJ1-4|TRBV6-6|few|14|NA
TGTGCCAGCAGTTACGGGCGGACAAATGAAAAACTGTTTTTT
CASSYGRTNEKLFF
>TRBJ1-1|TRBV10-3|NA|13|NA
TGTGCCATCATTGAGGGGGGGGGAACTGAAGCTTTCTTT
CAIIEGGGTEAFF
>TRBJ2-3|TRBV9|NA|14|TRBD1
TGTGCCAGCAGCGCCGGACAGGGCACAGATACGCAGTATTTT
CASSAGQGTDTQYF
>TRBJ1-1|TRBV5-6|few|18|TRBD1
TGTGCCAGCAGCCTCCGGCGCGGGACAGGGGGTTCGGACACTGAAGCTTTCTTT
CASSLRRGTGGSDTEAFF
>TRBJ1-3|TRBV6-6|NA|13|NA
TGTGCCAGCAGTTACGGGCCGCGAAACACCATATATTTT
CASSYGPRNTIYF
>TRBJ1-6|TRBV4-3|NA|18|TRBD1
TGCGCCAGCAGCCAAGACCTCCCCGGGACAGGCGGGAATTCACCCCTCCACTTT
CASSQDLPGTGGNSPLHF
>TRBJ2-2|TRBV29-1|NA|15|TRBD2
TGCAGCGTCATCGGACTAGCGGGTAACACCGGGGAGCTGTTTTTT
CSVIGLAGNTGELFF
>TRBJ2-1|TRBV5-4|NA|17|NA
TGTGCCAGCAGCTTGGAAGGAGGAGGCTCCACGGGAAATGAGCAGTTCTTC
CASSLEGGGSTGNEQFF
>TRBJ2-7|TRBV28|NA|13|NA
TGTGCCAGCAGTGGGACACAAACCTACGAGCAGTACTTC
CASSGTQTYEQYF
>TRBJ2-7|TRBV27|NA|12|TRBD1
TGTGCCTCGGGACAGATCTCCTACGAGCAGTACTTC
CASGQISYEQYF
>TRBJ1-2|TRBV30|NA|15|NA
TGTGCCTGGAGTGTACGGCAGGGAGGAGGCTATGGCTACACCTTC
CAWSVRQGGGYGYTF